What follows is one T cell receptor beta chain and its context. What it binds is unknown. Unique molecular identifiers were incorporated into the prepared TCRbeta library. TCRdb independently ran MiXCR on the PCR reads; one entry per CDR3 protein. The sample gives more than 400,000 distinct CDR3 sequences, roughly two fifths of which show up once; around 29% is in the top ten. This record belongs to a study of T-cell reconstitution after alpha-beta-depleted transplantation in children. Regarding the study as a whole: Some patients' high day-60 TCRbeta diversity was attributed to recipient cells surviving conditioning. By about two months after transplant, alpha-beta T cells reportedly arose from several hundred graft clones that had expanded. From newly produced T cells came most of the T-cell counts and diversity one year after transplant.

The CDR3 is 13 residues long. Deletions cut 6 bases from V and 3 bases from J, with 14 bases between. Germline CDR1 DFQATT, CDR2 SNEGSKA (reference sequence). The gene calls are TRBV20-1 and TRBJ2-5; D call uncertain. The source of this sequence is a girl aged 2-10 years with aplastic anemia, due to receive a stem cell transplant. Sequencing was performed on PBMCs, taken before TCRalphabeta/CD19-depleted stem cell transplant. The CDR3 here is CSARDKPKETQYF. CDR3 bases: TGCAGTGCCCGCGACAAGCCGAAAGAGACCCAGTACTTC.